This T cell receptor beta chain came from a study of T-cell reconstitution after alpha-beta-depleted transplantation in children. This CDR3 contains 14 residues. Germline V lookup: CDR1 SGHRS, CDR2 YFSETQ. J was trimmed by 2 bases and V by 4 bases; bases with no gene match: 5. During its preparation, the TCRbeta library received unique molecular identifiers. Via MiXCR, TCRdb re-called the PCR reads, giving one row per CDR3 protein. This sample has 70,000 to 100,000 distinct CDR3 sequences, with 12% found just once. This sequence was found in a human donor who donated a stem cell graft to a child with inherited bone marrow failure. This sequence joins TRBV5-1 and TRBJ1-1; 7 nucleotides agree with TRBD1. The sample was PBMCs from the stem cell graft donor, taken from the stem cell graft. The CDR3 loop reads CASSPHRGNTEAFF. Written as DNA, the CDR3 is TGCGCCAGCAGCCCACACAGGGGTAACACTGAAGCTTTCTTT.